What follows are 10 T cell receptor beta chains derived from one specimen sequenced in a study of cytomegalovirus exposure and HLA in healthy donors. It was with 60 Vbeta and 13 Jbeta primers that the PCR ran. Only in-frame clones appear in the TCRdb table, and some are missing; sequencing was by immunoSEQ multiplex PCR. Of 90,000 to 100,000 clones listed, around 76% were seen once; the top ten hold 15% to 20%. The sample consisted of PBMCs. These receptor sequences come from a woman aged 60 to 75 in good health and CMV-seropositive.

V gene TRBV7-9 combines with J gene TRBJ2-7; D is possibly TRBD2 (5 bases). Germline V gene lookup returns CDR1 SEHNR and CDR2 FQNEAQ (reference sequence). This CDR3 has 13 amino acids. The V gene lost 5 bases and the J gene lost 3 bases, with 11 bases spanning the gap. The CDR3 DNA reads TGTGCCAGCAGCACCGGGAACTACTACGAGCAGTACTTC. Amino acids: CASSTGNYYEQYF.

The V gene is TRBV15, the J gene TRBJ2-7; 11 bases map to TRBD2. The CDR3 contains 19 residues. In germline, CDR1 is LNHNV, CDR2 YYDKDF (reference sequence). Germline trimming cut 0 bases from V and 7 bases from J; bases unmatched to any gene: 17. The CDR3 DNA is TGTGCCACCAGCAGAGATCGCACTAGCGGGAGTTCGAAGTCTTGGGAGCAGTACTTC. It encodes CATSRDRTSGSSKSWEQYF.

The V and J genes are TRBV7-8 and TRBJ2-1; TRBD1 aligns across 8 bases. The CDR3 sequence is 14 residues long. The trim removed 5 bases at V and 4 bases at J, leaving 4 bases unmatched. Germline lookup yields CDR1 SGHVS and CDR2 FQNEAQ. Written as DNA, the CDR3 is TGTGCCAGCAGCACGAGACAGGGGTACAATGAGCAGTTCTTC. Its protein is CASSTRQGYNEQFF.

The chain couples TRBV5-6 to TRBJ1-3; D remains unclear. Germline lookup yields CDR1 SGHDT and CDR2 YYEEEE. Trimming removed 2 bases from V and 0 bases from J, with 9 bases in between. The CDR3 is 15 amino acids. CDR3 DNA: TGTGCCAGCAGCTTAGTTAGGAGCTCTGGAAACACCATATATTTT. The encoded protein is CASSLVRSSGNTIYF.

The chain recombines TRBV19 with TRBJ2-7; 7 bases line up with TRBD2. Trimming at V came to 7 bases and at J to 0 bases, leaving 9 bases not matched to a gene. CDR1 is LNHDA and CDR2 is SQIVND in the germline V gene (reference sequence). The CDR3 runs to 15 residues. The DNA for the CDR3 is TGTGCCAGTAAAGCGGGGCCCGGGAACTCCTACGAGCAGTACTTC. Its protein product is CASKAGPGNSYEQYF.

V is TRBV5-1 and J is TRBJ1-1, with a tentative D call TRBD1 (6 bases). In germline, CDR1 is SGHRS, CDR2 YFSETQ. This CDR3 contains 14 residues. V was clipped by 5 bases and J by 1 base, with 12 bases between them. The CDR3 reads CASSPGQSNTEAFF. As DNA, the CDR3 is TGCGCCAGCAGTCCCGGACAGTCGAACACTGAAGCTTTCTTT.

The chain has TRBV6-6 and TRBJ2-7; 7 bases are shared with TRBD2. CDR3 length equals 15 residues. With V trimmed by 5 bases and J by 2 bases, 9 bases remained unmatched. Germline CDR1 MNHNY, CDR2 SVGAGI (reference sequence). CDR3 in DNA: TGTGCCAGCAGTACGGGGGAGGGACTTACCTACGAGCAGTACTTC. Translating it yields CASSTGEGLTYEQYF.

The rearrangement links TRBV5-8 to TRBJ2-1; perhaps TRBD1 as D (6 bases). CDR1 and CDR2 from the germline V gene are SGHTS and YDEGEE. The CDR3 spans 14 residues. Trimming shortened V by 1 base and J by 7 bases, and 12 bases separated the two germline ends. CDR3 in DNA: TGTGCCAGCAGCTTGAAACAGGGCCCTAATGAGCAGTTCTTC. It is translated as CASSLKQGPNEQFF.

The V call is TRBV9, the J call TRBJ2-1; D is unclear. Germline lookup yields CDR1 SGDLS and CDR2 YYNGEE. V lost 1 base and J 0 bases, leaving 11 bases between the germline ends. The CDR3 is 16 amino acids. The CDR3 coding sequence is TGTGCCAGCAGCGTACAGGTGCAACCCTCCTACAATGAGCAGTTCTTC. Residues: CASSVQVQPSYNEQFF.

The rearrangement uses TRBV7-6 and TRBJ2-3; D is unclear. The ends were cut back, 2 bases at V and 2 bases at J, with 5 bases in the middle. The CDR3 runs 13 residues. Germline CDR1 is SGHVS and CDR2 is FNYEAQ. CDR3 protein: CASSLSHTDTQYF. The CDR3, as DNA: TGTGCCAGCAGCTTAAGCCACACAGATACGCAGTATTTT.